This T cell receptor (beta chain) was recorded in a study of T cell repertoires in cytomegalovirus infection. Study context: Carrying CMV and the relevant HLA type showed in public TCR beta signatures. Study-level points and caveats: In two of eight donors, the top clonotype was HLA-C-restricted CMV-specific.

This clonotype was detected only a few times. The target antigen is unknown. The CDR3 loop spans 13 amino acids. V lost 5 bases and J 0 bases, leaving 10 bases between the germline ends. Looked up from germline, CDR1 is DFQATT and CDR2 is SNEGSKA (reference sequence). TCRdb independently ran MiXCR on the reads; one entry per CDR3 protein. This table holds about 240,000 distinct CDR3 sequences, 6.5% found once. The sample comprised PBMCs. The gene calls are TRBV20-1 and TRBJ1-1, with D possibly being TRBD1 (5 bases). The TCR comes from a human donor in good health (CMV status not recorded). Some clones in this sample may be carry-over from other donors' samples. DNA of the CDR3: TGCAGTGCTGAAGACAGCCTGAACACTGAAGCTTTCTTT. Translating gives CSAEDSLNTEAFF.